These 25 T cell receptor beta chains were all obtained from the same sample, sequenced in a study of CD8+CD57+ T cells in acquired aplastic anemia. For CDR3 and TCR beta VDJ profiling, genomic DNA was the template used. TCRdb reanalysed the reads using MiXCR and keeps one entry per CDR3 protein. Altogether 90,000 to 130,000 distinct CDR3 sequences are present, roughly 50% being singletons, with the ten largest covering roughly 31%. The sequencing input was sorted CD4+, CD8+, or CD8+CD57+ T cells (not recorded which) from PBMCs. These receptors were taken from a human donor in good health, serving as a control.

The V and J genes are TRBV20-1 and TRBJ1-2; TRBD1 might be the D (5 bases). Germline CDR1 DFQATT, CDR2 SNEGSKA (reference sequence). V was cut by 5 bases and J by 2 bases, with 9 bases left in between. This CDR3 is built from 12 residues. The DNA of the CDR3 is TGCAGTGCTTCAGGGCCGAACTATGGCTACACCTTC. Its protein product is CSASGPNYGYTF.

The J gene is TRBJ1-2, the V gene TRBV20-1, with 7 bases aligning to TRBD1. CDR3 length: 15 amino acids. Losses at the gene ends were 0 bases for V and 4 bases for J; bases not matched to a gene: 8. The germline V gene encodes CDR1 DFQATT and CDR2 SNEGSKA (reference sequence). The CDR3 here is CSARDFPDRCYGYTF. The DNA for the CDR3 is TGCAGTGCTAGAGATTTCCCGGACAGGTGCTATGGCTACACCTTC.

The rearrangement links TRBV20-1 to TRBJ1-2; no reliable D call. This CDR3 comprises 13 residues. CDR1 is DFQATT and CDR2 is SNEGSKA in the germline V gene (reference sequence). Trimming left V 1 base short and J 1 base short, with 7 bases between. In DNA form, the CDR3 reads TGCAGTGCTAGAGTAACAGTTAACTATGGCTACACCTTC. Amino acids: CSARVTVNYGYTF.

About this clonotype itself: The germline gene is not matched at one end of the junction; a read error may be the cause. This chain uses TRBV19 with TRBJ1-5; 8 nucleotides align to TRBD1. CDR1 is LNHDA and CDR2 is SQIVND in the germline V gene (reference sequence). The CDR3 loop spans 13 amino acids. CDR3 loop: CASSAGGSQPQRF. The CDR3 DNA follows: TGTGCCAGTAGTGCAGGGGGCAGTCAGCCCCAGCGCTTT.

The rearrangement links TRBV29-1 to TRBJ1-1, with 8 bases lining up with TRBD1. The CDR3 is 13 amino acids. Germline V gene lookup returns CDR1 SQVTM and CDR2 ANQGSEA. V was clipped by 7 bases and J by 5 bases; unmatched bases: 9. The CDR3 DNA is TGCAGCGCACGACAGGGGAGGGATACTGAAGCTTTCTTT. It codes for CSARQGRDTEAFF.

Ten or more counts support this clonotype. V usage is TRBV5-4 and J usage is TRBJ1-1; D is undetermined. Trimming shortened V by 4 bases and J by 11 bases, and 18 bases separated the two germline ends. This CDR3 has 13 residues. Per germline, CDR1 SGHNT and CDR2 YYREEE (reference sequence). The CDR3 nucleotides are TGTGCCAGCAGCGGTTGGGATGGGTTTGAGGCTTTCTTT. It encodes CASSGWDGFEAFF.

This clonotype was found many times. The chain has TRBV6-6 and TRBJ2-3; D not resolved. Germline V gives CDR1 MNHNY, CDR2 SVGAGI (reference sequence). The CDR3 loop spans 14 amino acids. V dropped 2 bases and J dropped 1 base, with 7 bases sitting between them. The CDR3 nucleotides read TGTGCCAGCAGTTACACCCCGGGCACAGATACGCAGTATTTT. Its translation: CASSYTPGTDTQYF.

This rearrangement joins TRBV11-2 to TRBJ1-3, with TRBD1 as a possible D gene (6 bases). The CDR3 runs 17 residues. Germline V gene lookup returns CDR1 SGHAT and CDR2 FQNNGV. V lost 1 base, J lost 6 bases, and 19 bases lay in between. The CDR3 DNA follows: TGTGCCAGCAGCTTAGCCCCCCGATGGGGGGCCGAAAACACCATATATTTT. Amino acid sequence: CASSLAPRWGAENTIYF.

Turning to this clonotype: A much larger clone differs from this one at a single base, so this may be a read error. The V call is TRBV9, the J call TRBJ2-7; D gene uncertain. Germline CDR1 SGDLS, CDR2 YYNGEE. This CDR3 has 12 amino acids. With 5 bases removed from V and 6 bases from J, the gap between germline ends came to 12 bases. Here the CDR3 reads CASSYYTTEQYF. The CDR3 nucleotides are TGTGCCAGCAGTTACTATACGACCGAGCAGTACTTC.

This clonotype was counted ten times or more. The rearrangement links TRBV5-5 to TRBJ2-7; D gene unclear. Germline CDR1 reads SGHKS; CDR2 reads YYEKEE (reference sequence). Trimming shortened V by 0 bases and J by 5 bases, and 12 bases separated the two germline ends. The CDR3 is made up of 14 amino acids. The CDR3 DNA follows: TGTGCCAGCAGCTTGGGGATCCTGGGGAACGAGCAGTACTTC. Translating gives CASSLGILGNEQYF.

This chain links TRBV29-1 with TRBJ1-1, with 7 bases fitting TRBD1. In germline, CDR1 is SQVTM, CDR2 ANQGSEA. The CDR3 totals 14 residues. V shed 1 base, J shed 4 bases, and the junction held 6 bases outside the gene matches. The CDR3 DNA sequence: TGCAGCGTTGAAGCCCGAACAGGGGCCACTGAAGCTTTCTTT. The encoded protein is CSVEARTGATEAFF.

This clonotype was seen only a few times. This chain links TRBV15 with TRBJ2-7; perhaps TRBD1 as D (5 bases). CDR1 is LNHNV, CDR2 YYDKDF, per germline (reference sequence). Between the trimmed V and J ends, which lost 10 bases and 5 bases, there was a span of 12 bases. The length of the CDR3 is 11 residues. The CDR3 here is CASTPRDEQYF. The CDR3 bases are TGTGCCAGCACCCCCAGGGACGAGCAGTACTTC.

The rearrangement uses TRBV5-8 and TRBJ2-1; possible D gene TRBD1, 6 bases. CDR1 is SGHTS and CDR2 is YDEGEE in the germline V gene. Trimming cost V 1 base and J 6 bases, with 8 bases left between them. This CDR3 has 13 amino acids. CDR3 in DNA: TGTGCCAGCAGCTTGACAGGGCCCAATGAGCAGTTCTTC. This codes for CASSLTGPNEQFF.

By frequency in the sample, this clonotype is large (0.1 to 1%). This chain connects TRBV10-3 to TRBJ2-1; 8 bases fit TRBD2. The length of the CDR3 is 14 residues. V was clipped by 10 bases and J by 0 bases; unmatched bases: 5. Germline V gene sequence: CDR1 ENHRY, CDR2 SYGVKD. The CDR3 DNA is TGTGCCACCGGGGGGGCCGACTCCTACAATGAGCAGTTCTTC. It is translated as CATGGADSYNEQFF.

The chain combines TRBV20-1 with TRBJ2-1; possible D gene TRBD2, 7 bases. The CDR3 covers 14 residues. Per the germline V gene, CDR1 is DFQATT and CDR2 is SNEGSKA (reference sequence). Trimming removed 3 bases at V and 6 bases at J, with 15 bases between. The CDR3 here is CSASRGGVRNEQFF. CDR3 in DNA: TGCAGTGCTAGCCGAGGGGGGGTTCGCAATGAGCAGTTCTTC.

In this sample, this clonotype turned up many times. The chain recombines TRBV5-4 with TRBJ1-6; TRBD1 might be the D (5 bases). CDR3 length: 17 amino acids. V gave up 1 base and J gave up 5 bases, with 16 bases separating them. The germline gives CDR1 SGHNT, CDR2 YYREEE (reference sequence). The CDR3 DNA sequence: TGTGCCAGCAGCTTGTCTCCGGGGCAGTTGAATAATTCACCCCTCCACTTT. This gives the protein CASSLSPGQLNNSPLHF.

Many counts were recorded for this clonotype. This chain connects TRBV6-1 to TRBJ2-5; 10 positions agree with TRBD1. Germline CDR1 is MNHNS and CDR2 is SASEGT. The trim removed 5 bases at V and 3 bases at J, leaving 6 bases unmatched. The CDR3 is 15 residues long. CDR3 bases: TGTGCCAGCAGTCCCACGACAGGGGGCGAAGAGACCCAGTACTTC. Its translation is CASSPTTGGEETQYF.

This clonotype was detected only a few times. The chain combines TRBV2 with TRBJ2-1, with TRBD2 matching 14 bases. Germline V gives CDR1 SNHLY, CDR2 FYNNEI. The CDR3 sequence is 14 residues long. The junction had 6 bases not matched to a gene; V was cut back by 9 bases and J by 8 bases. The CDR3 reads CARETSGGADEQFF. CDR3 bases: TGTGCCAGGGAGACTAGCGGGGGGGCCGATGAGCAGTTCTTC.

At least ten counts were recorded for this clonotype. The chain is built from TRBV7-9 and TRBJ1-2, with a weak D call TRBD1 (5 bases). V shed 5 bases and J shed 12 bases, with 28 bases lying between them. The germline V gene encodes CDR1 SEHNR and CDR2 FQNEAQ (reference sequence). The CDR3 extends over 16 amino acids. CDR3 in amino acids: CASSPTGSNLLGSHTF. CDR3 coding DNA: TGTGCCAGCAGCCCCACAGGTTCGAACCTTCTCGGGAGCCACACCTTC.

This clonotype was observed at least ten times. The rearrangement joins TRBV7-6 to TRBJ2-1, with 7 bases aligning to TRBD1. There are 16 residues in the CDR3. The V gene's germline CDR1 is SGHVS and CDR2 FNYEAQ. V was clipped by 4 bases and J by 4 bases; unmatched bases: 10. The CDR3: CASSSIDRDPYNEQFF. The CDR3 bases are TGTGCCAGCAGCTCCATCGACAGGGACCCATACAATGAGCAGTTCTTC.

The chain is built from TRBV24-1 and TRBJ2-3, with 8 bases that match TRBD1. Trimming took 3 bases from V and 5 from J; bases not matched to a gene: 9. This CDR3 contains 16 residues. Germline-derived CDR1 and CDR2 are KGHDR and SFDVKD. The DNA of the CDR3 is TGTGCCACCAGTGATCCGGGACAGGCTGTAGTAGATACGCAGTATTTT. Protein product: CATSDPGQAVVDTQYF.

The rearrangement uses TRBV15 and TRBJ2-5, with D possibly being TRBD1 or TRBD2 (6 bases each). Germline assignment: CDR1 LNHNV and CDR2 YYDKDF (reference sequence). Trimming took off 0 bases at V and 5 bases at J, with 13 bases between the two ends. The CDR3 runs to 15 residues. For the CDR3, the DNA is TGTGCCACCAGCAGAGAGGAGGGGGTAAGCGAGACCCAGTACTTC. Protein sequence: CATSREEGVSETQYF.

This clonotype was seen repeatedly, ten times or more. The chain links TRBV15 to TRBJ1-1, with D maybe TRBD1 (6 bases). CDR3 length: 16 amino acids. Trimming cost V 4 bases and J 5 bases, with 20 bases left between them. Per the germline V gene, CDR1 is LNHNV and CDR2 is YYDKDF (reference sequence). The CDR3: CATSTTGWGPNTEAFF. The DNA of the CDR3 is TGTGCCACCAGCACAACAGGGTGGGGACCGAATACTGAAGCTTTCTTT.

This clonotype showed up just a few times. The chain employs TRBV15 and TRBJ2-7; 7 bases fit TRBD2. The CDR3 totals 14 residues. The germline gives CDR1 LNHNV, CDR2 YYDKDF (reference sequence). J lost 4 bases, V lost 4 bases, and 7 bases had no gene match. CDR3 sequence reads: CATSIRLAGYEQYF. Here the CDR3 DNA reads TGTGCCACCAGCATACGACTAGCAGGTTACGAGCAGTACTTC.

J is TRBJ1-6 and V is TRBV5-5; 8 bases agree with TRBD1. V lost 4 bases to trimming and J lost 9 bases; unmatched junction nucleotides: 12. This CDR3 has 16 residues. Germline V gene data show CDR1 as SGHKS and CDR2 as YYEKEE (reference sequence). As DNA, the CDR3 is TGTGCCAGCAGCATCAACAGGGGGACGGAAGGTTCACCCCTCCACTTT. It yields the protein CASSINRGTEGSPLHF.